Listed below are T cell receptor beta chains from one sample, sequenced in a study of post-analysis software for immune sequencing data. MiXCR was run by TCRdb on the PCR reads, yielding one entry per CDR3 protein. The sample has roughly 600,000 distinct CDR3 sequences; 44% are singletons. Sequences were obtained from blood. The receptor source for this set is a girl aged 5-17 years with multiple sclerosis. Each CDR3 is given with its conserved first and last residue. The order of the fields is clone size, V gene, D gene, J gene, CDR3 DNA, CDR3 protein. The D gene is left open where the match is weak. Some rows have no size entry. The others give once, few or many, or a class for an expanded clone.

size: few; V: TRBV6-6; D: -; J: TRBJ1-2; DNA: TGTGCCAGCAGTTATACGAAGGACGCTAACTATGGCTACACCTTC; CDR3: CASSYTKDANYGYTF
size: few; V: TRBV27; D: TRBD2; J: TRBJ2-7; DNA: TGTGCCAGCAGGGAAGGGACTACCCACGAGCAGTACTTC; CDR3: CASREGTTHEQYF
size: -; V: TRBV6-1; D: TRBD1; J: TRBJ2-7; DNA: TGTGCCAGCATTCCGACAGGGACCTACGAGCAGTACTTC; CDR3: CASIPTGTYEQYF
size: -; V: TRBV20-1; D: -; J: TRBJ2-1; DNA: TGCAGCCCCTCGGGGGCTATGGGGAATGAGCAGTTCTTC; CDR3: CSPSGAMGNEQFF
size: -; V: TRBV5-1; D: TRBD2; J: TRBJ2-7; DNA: TGCGCCAGCAGCTTGGAAAGGACTAGCGGGTACTCCTACGAGCAGTACTTC; CDR3: CASSLERTSGYSYEQYF
size: -; V: TRBV29-1; D: TRBD1; J: TRBJ1-5; DNA: TGCAGCGTCTCTAAGGACAGGGACAATCAGCCCCAGCATTTT; CDR3: CSVSKDRDNQPQHF
size: -; V: TRBV12-3/TRBV12-4; D: TRBD1; J: TRBJ1-2; DNA: TGTGCCAGCAGTTTCGGACAGGGGCCCAAAGGCACCTTC; CDR3: CASSFGQGPKGTF
size: -; V: TRBV12-3/TRBV12-4; D: -; J: TRBJ2-3; DNA: TGTGCCAGCAACGGATACACAGATACGCAGTATTTT; CDR3: CASNGYTDTQYF
size: few; V: TRBV20-1; D: TRBD2; J: TRBJ2-5; DNA: TGCAGTGCTAGAGATTGGGAAGCGGGGGGAGAGGAGACCCAGTACTTC; CDR3: CSARDWEAGGEETQYF
size: once; V: TRBV3-1; D: TRBD2; J: TRBJ2-1; DNA: TGTGCCAGCAGCCCACAGTCGGGACTAGCGGGTGACAATGAGCAGTTCTTC; CDR3: CASSPQSGLAGDNEQFF
size: -; V: TRBV20-1; D: -; J: TRBJ2-7; DNA: TGCAGTGCTAATAGAGCCCGCTCGTACGAGCAGTACTTC; CDR3: CSANRARSYEQYF
size: -; V: TRBV12-3/TRBV12-4; D: -; J: TRBJ2-5; DNA: TGTGCCAGCGGGGGACAACCAACGGAGACCCAGTACTTC; CDR3: CASGGQPTETQYF
size: few; V: TRBV5-1; D: TRBD1; J: TRBJ2-3; DNA: TGCGCCAGCAGCTCGGGACAGGGGGAGGATACGCAGTATTTT; CDR3: CASSSGQGEDTQYF
size: -; V: TRBV12-3/TRBV12-4; D: TRBD2; J: TRBJ2-3; DNA: TGTGCCAGCAGCGCCCTAGCGGGAGCAGCAGATACGCAGTATTTT; CDR3: CASSALAGAADTQYF
size: -; V: TRBV4-1; D: -; J: TRBJ2-7; DNA: TGCGCCAGCAGCCAAGTCACTATCGAGTCGGGCTCCTACGAGCAGTACTTC; CDR3: CASSQVTIESGSYEQYF
size: few; V: TRBV6-2/TRBV6-3; D: -; J: TRBJ2-2; DNA: TGTGCCAGCAGTCTTTTCCCGGGACCGGAGAGAGGGCTGTTTTTT; CDR3: CASSLFPGPERGLFF
size: -; V: TRBV29-1; D: -; J: TRBJ1-2; DNA: TGCAACGTTGAAGGTGGCCGTGTTAGACGAGACTATGGCTACACCTTC; CDR3: CNVEGGRVRRDYGYTF
size: few; V: TRBV12-3/TRBV12-4; D: -; J: TRBJ1-2; DNA: TGTGCCAGCAGTACCTCATATGGCTACACCTTC; CDR3: CASSTSYGYTF
size: -; V: TRBV6-5; D: TRBD2; J: TRBJ2-5; DNA: TGTGCCAGCAGTTACTCGGGAGGGCCCCCAGAGACTCAGTACTTC; CDR3: CASSYSGGPPETQYF
size: few; V: TRBV20-1; D: -; J: TRBJ2-7; DNA: TGCAGTGCTACAAAATCGTCTGCAACCTACGAGCAGTACTTC; CDR3: CSATKSSATYEQYF
size: -; V: TRBV14; D: -; J: TRBJ1-2; DNA: TGTGCCAGCAGCCAAGAACAGGTCGATGGCTACACCTTC; CDR3: CASSQEQVDGYTF
size: few; V: TRBV10-3; D: TRBD2; J: TRBJ2-7; DNA: TGTGCCATCAGTGAGGGTACTAGCGTAATACACGAGCAGTACTTC; CDR3: CAISEGTSVIHEQYF
size: few; V: TRBV4-1; D: TRBD1; J: TRBJ2-7; DNA: TGCGCCAGCAGCCAAGGGCCACAGGGGGCTATATTCGAGCAGTACTTC; CDR3: CASSQGPQGAIFEQYF
size: -; V: TRBV5-1; D: -; J: TRBJ1-1; DNA: TGCGCCAGCAGCTTGTTCTTCGGGGGGTTGGGTGATCGAAACACTGAAGCTTTCTTT; CDR3: CASSLFFGGLGDRNTEAFF
size: -; V: TRBV12-3/TRBV12-4; D: -; J: TRBJ2-7; DNA: TGTGCCAGCAGTTTAGCAGAGGGTAACCACGAGCAGTACTTC; CDR3: CASSLAEGNHEQYF
size: few; V: TRBV10-3; D: TRBD1; J: TRBJ1-2; DNA: TGTGCCATCAGACCCTGGGACAGCCCCTATGGCTACACCTTC; CDR3: CAIRPWDSPYGYTF
size: -; V: TRBV5-1; D: -; J: TRBJ2-7; DNA: TGCGCCAGCAGCTTGTCCTTAGACTCAGACGGCTCCTACGAGCAGTACTTC; CDR3: CASSLSLDSDGSYEQYF
size: -; V: TRBV7-9; D: -; J: TRBJ1-1; DNA: TGTGCCAGCAGCTTACAGGCTTTGAACACTGAAGCTTTCTTT; CDR3: CASSLQALNTEAFF
size: -; V: TRBV7-9; D: TRBD1; J: TRBJ2-7; DNA: TGTGTCAGCAGCTTTCCAGGGGGCTCGGAATACGAGCAGTACTTC; CDR3: CVSSFPGGSEYEQYF
size: -; V: TRBV6-4; D: -; J: TRBJ2-3; DNA: -; CDR3: CASSDSGFYLCARSGGTDTQYF
size: many; V: TRBV6-5; D: TRBD1; J: TRBJ1-1; DNA: TGTGCCAGCACCAGACAGGGAGGGACTGAAGCTTTCTTT; CDR3: CASTRQGGTEAFF
size: many; V: TRBV12-3/TRBV12-4; D: TRBD1; J: TRBJ1-2; DNA: TGTGCCAGCAGTACAGGGGGCTATGGCTACACCTTC; CDR3: CASSTGGYGYTF
size: -; V: TRBV20-1; D: -; J: TRBJ2-1; DNA: TGCAGTGCTAGAGATCCCCCCGCAGATGAGCAGTTCTTC; CDR3: CSARDPPADEQFF
size: -; V: TRBV15; D: TRBD1; J: TRBJ2-5; DNA: TGTGCCACCAGCAGTCGACAGGGGGGAGGTGAGACCCAGTACTTC; CDR3: CATSSRQGGGETQYF
size: -; V: TRBV20-1; D: -; J: TRBJ1-2; DNA: TGCAGTGCTAGAGATATTGCCTATGGCTACACCTTC; CDR3: CSARDIAYGYTF
size: -; V: TRBV5-1; D: TRBD2; J: TRBJ2-1; DNA: TGCGCCAGCAGCTTGGGGCCTAGCGGGAGGGCCGGAAATCCGGAGCAGTTCTTC; CDR3: CASSLGPSGRAGNPEQFF
size: few; V: TRBV12-3/TRBV12-4; D: -; J: TRBJ1-2; DNA: TGTGCCAGCAGGTCTCCAAGGGACTATGGCTACACCTTC; CDR3: CASRSPRDYGYTF
size: -; V: TRBV6-5; D: TRBD2; J: TRBJ2-7; DNA: TGTGCCACTGGACTAGCGGGGGCCGGGCAGTACTTC; CDR3: CATGLAGAGQYF
size: -; V: TRBV2; D: -; J: TRBJ1-5; DNA: TGTGCCAGCAGTGGCCACGGGGGAACCGGGCAGCCCCAGCATTTT; CDR3: CASSGHGGTGQPQHF
size: -; V: TRBV29-1; D: TRBD2; J: TRBJ2-5; DNA: TGCAGCGTTGAAGGGACTAGCGAGTCCTATGAGCAGTACTTC; CDR3: CSVEGTSESYEQYF
size: -; V: TRBV5-1; D: -; J: TRBJ2-6; DNA: TGCGCCAGCAGCTTGGGCAGCCTCTCTGGGGCCAACGTCCTGACTTTC; CDR3: CASSLGSLSGANVLTF
size: -; V: TRBV7-6; D: -; J: TRBJ2-5; DNA: TGTGCCAGCACTAGACGGGGAGAGACCCAGTACTTC; CDR3: CASTRRGETQYF
size: many; V: TRBV20-1; D: -; J: TRBJ2-5; DNA: TGCAGTGCTAGAAAGACCAGCGTAGAGACCCAGTACTTC; CDR3: CSARKTSVETQYF
size: -; V: TRBV10-3; D: TRBD2; J: TRBJ2-1; DNA: TGTGCCATAGCGGGAGTTACCTACAATGAGCAGTTCTTC; CDR3: CAIAGVTYNEQFF
size: -; V: TRBV18; D: TRBD1; J: TRBJ2-7; DNA: TGTGCCAGCTCACACGACAGGGGGCTATTATACGAGCAGTACTTC; CDR3: CASSHDRGLLYEQYF
size: few; V: TRBV3-1; D: TRBD1; J: TRBJ2-6; DNA: TGTGCCAGCAGCCAATCCCACGACAGGGCTGGGGCCAACGTCCTGACTTTC; CDR3: CASSQSHDRAGANVLTF